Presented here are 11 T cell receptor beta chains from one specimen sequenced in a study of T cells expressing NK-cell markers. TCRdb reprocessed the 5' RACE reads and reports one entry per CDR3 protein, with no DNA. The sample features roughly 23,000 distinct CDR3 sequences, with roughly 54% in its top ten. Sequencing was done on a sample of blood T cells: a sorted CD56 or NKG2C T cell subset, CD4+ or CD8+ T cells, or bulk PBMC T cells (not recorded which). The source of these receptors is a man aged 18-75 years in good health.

The CDR3 loop is CSARSPDRGDTGELFF. J is TRBJ2-2 and V is TRBV20-1; without DNA, the TCRdb call of TRBD1 cannot be checked. There are 16 residues in the CDR3. Germline-derived CDR1 and CDR2 are DFQATT and SNEGSKA (reference sequence).

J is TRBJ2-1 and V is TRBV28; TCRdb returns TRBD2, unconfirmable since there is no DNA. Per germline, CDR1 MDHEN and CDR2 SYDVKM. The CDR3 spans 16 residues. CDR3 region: CASSRLAGGLSNEQFF. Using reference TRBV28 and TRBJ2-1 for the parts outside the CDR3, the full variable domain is DVKVTQSSRYLVKRTGEKVFLECVQDMDHENMFWYRQDPGLGLRLIYFSYDVKMKEKGDIPEGYSVSREKKERFSLILESASTNQTSMYLCASSRLAGGLSNEQFFGPGTRLTVL.

CDR3 loop: CASSPGGHTDTQYF. This chain uses TRBV4-2 with TRBJ2-3; with no DNA, the TCRdb D assignment of TRBD2 cannot be verified. The CDR3 runs 14 residues. The germline V gene has CDR1 LGHNA and CDR2 YNFKEQ.

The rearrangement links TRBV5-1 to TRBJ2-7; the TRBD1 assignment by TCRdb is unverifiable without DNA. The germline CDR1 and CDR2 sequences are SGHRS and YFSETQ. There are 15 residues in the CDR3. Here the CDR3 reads CASRRGTDSIYEQYF. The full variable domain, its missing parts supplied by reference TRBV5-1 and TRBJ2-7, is KAGVTQTPRYLIKTRGQQVTLSCSPISGHRSVSWYQQTPGQGLQFLFEYFSETQRNKGNFPGRFSGRQFSNSRSEMNVSTLELGDSALYLCASRRGTDSIYEQYFGPGTRLTVT.

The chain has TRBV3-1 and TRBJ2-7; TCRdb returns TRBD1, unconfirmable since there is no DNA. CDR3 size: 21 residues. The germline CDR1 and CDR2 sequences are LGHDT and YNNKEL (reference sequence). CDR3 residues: CASSQGPGRKRAFRRSYEQYF.

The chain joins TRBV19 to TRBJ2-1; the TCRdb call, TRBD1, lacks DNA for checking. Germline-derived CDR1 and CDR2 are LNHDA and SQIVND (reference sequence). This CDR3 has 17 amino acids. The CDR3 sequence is CASSMRYGTGQRGEQFF. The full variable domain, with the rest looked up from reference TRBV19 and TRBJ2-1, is DGGITQSPKYLFRKEGQNVTLSCEQNLNHDAMYWYRQDPGQGLRLIYYSQIVNDFQKGDIAEGYSVSREKKESFPLTVTSAQKNPTAFYLCASSMRYGTGQRGEQFFGPGTRLTVL.

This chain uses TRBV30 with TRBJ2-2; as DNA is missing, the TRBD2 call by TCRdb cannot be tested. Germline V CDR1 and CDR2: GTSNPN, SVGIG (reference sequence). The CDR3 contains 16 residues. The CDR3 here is CAWSVRGLGSTGELFF.

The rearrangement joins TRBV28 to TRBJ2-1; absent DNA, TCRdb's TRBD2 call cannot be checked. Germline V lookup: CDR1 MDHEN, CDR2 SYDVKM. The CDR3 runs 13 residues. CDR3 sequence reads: CASSTGTSGGQFF.

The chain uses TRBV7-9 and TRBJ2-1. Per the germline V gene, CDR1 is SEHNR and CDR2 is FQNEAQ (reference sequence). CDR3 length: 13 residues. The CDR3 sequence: CASSLGLKNEQFF.

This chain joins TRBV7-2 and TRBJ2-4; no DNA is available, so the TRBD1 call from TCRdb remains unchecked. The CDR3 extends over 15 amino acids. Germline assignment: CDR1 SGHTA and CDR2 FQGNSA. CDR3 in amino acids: CASSPGSLAKNIQYF.

CDR3 amino acids: CASSYENNEQFF. The chain links TRBV6-2 or TRBV6-3 to TRBJ2-1. CDR1 is MNHEY and CDR2 is SVGEGT in the germline V gene. This CDR3 region has 12 residues.